The sequence of this TCR beta chain was determined in a study of OX40 agonist ivuxolimab in advanced cancers. Study-wide results and limits: Individuals who were partial responders at 0.1-3.0 mg/kg had clonal expansion that ranked among the lowest. Still undetermined is the antigen specificity of the expanded peripheral T cells. Doses of 0.1 to 3.0 mg/kg were accompanied by clonal expansion of CD4+ and CD8+ blood T cells by week 6.

V was shortened by 0 bases and J by 0 bases, with 9 bases between the two germline ends. The CDR3 runs to 15 residues. The V gene's germline CDR1 is SGHAT and CDR2 FQNNGV. In the case of this clone: Its antigen is still unknown.

TCRdb's copy holds only in-frame clones and misses some; the assay was immunoSEQ multiplex PCR. This sample carries approximately 6,900 clones, nearly 75% of them seen once, and the ten largest clones take roughly 25%. This specimen consisted of CD4+ or CD8+ T cells sorted from blood, obtained in a trial of the OX40 agonist ivuxolimab. The gene calls are TRBV11-2 and TRBJ2-7, with D unresolved. The source of this sequence is an adult with an advanced solid tumor such as melanoma, head and neck, liver or kidney cancer. CDR3 sequence reads: CASSLEAHPSYEQYF. CDR3 DNA sequence: TGTGCCAGCAGCTTAGAGGCGCACCCCTCCTACGAGCAGTACTTC.